Each of the 7 T cell receptor beta chains below was sequenced from the same sample in a study of monozygotic twins with inflammatory bowel disease. TCRdb re-called the 5' RACE reads; one entry per CDR3 protein, DNA not given. The repertoire table contains roughly 150,000 distinct CDR3 sequences. Sequencing used blood. These receptor sequences come from a human donor with ulcerative colitis or Crohn's disease, or a healthy co-twin of an affected twin (not recorded which).

The chain uses TRBV7-2 and TRBJ2-1; TCRdb's assignment of TRBD2 cannot be checked, as there is no DNA. Germline V lookup: CDR1 SGHTA, CDR2 FQGNSA. This CDR3 has 14 residues. CDR3 sequence reads: CASSLVAAYNEQFF.

The gene calls are TRBV30 and TRBJ2-7; the TRBD1 assignment by TCRdb is unverifiable without DNA. CDR1 is GTSNPN, CDR2 SVGIG, per germline (reference sequence). This CDR3 region has 16 residues. The CDR3 sequence: CAWSVRPGGRAYEQYF.

The chain recombines TRBV4-1 with TRBJ1-5. Per germline, CDR1 MGHRA and CDR2 YSYEKL. The CDR3 is made up of 17 amino acids. The CDR3 loop is CASSQEGNQKGDQPQHF.

The chain recombines TRBV28 with TRBJ1-2. The CDR3 contains 14 residues. Germline CDR1 MDHEN, CDR2 SYDVKM. CDR3 residues: CASSGNRRLGGYTF.

The chain links TRBV5-1 to TRBJ2-3; lacking DNA, the TRBD1 call made by TCRdb goes unchecked. The CDR3 contains 16 residues. Germline V gene data show CDR1 as SGHRS and CDR2 as YFSETQ. CDR3 residues: CASSYQRDGIPDTQYF.

The V gene is TRBV7-2, the J gene TRBJ1-3. Germline-derived CDR1 and CDR2 are SGHTA and FQGNSA. The CDR3 runs 16 residues. The CDR3 sequence is CASSASPGGTGNTIYF.

This chain's CDR3 is CASSLTAVYNEQFF. The V gene is TRBV12-3 or TRBV12-4, the J gene TRBJ2-1. The CDR3 is 14 amino acids.